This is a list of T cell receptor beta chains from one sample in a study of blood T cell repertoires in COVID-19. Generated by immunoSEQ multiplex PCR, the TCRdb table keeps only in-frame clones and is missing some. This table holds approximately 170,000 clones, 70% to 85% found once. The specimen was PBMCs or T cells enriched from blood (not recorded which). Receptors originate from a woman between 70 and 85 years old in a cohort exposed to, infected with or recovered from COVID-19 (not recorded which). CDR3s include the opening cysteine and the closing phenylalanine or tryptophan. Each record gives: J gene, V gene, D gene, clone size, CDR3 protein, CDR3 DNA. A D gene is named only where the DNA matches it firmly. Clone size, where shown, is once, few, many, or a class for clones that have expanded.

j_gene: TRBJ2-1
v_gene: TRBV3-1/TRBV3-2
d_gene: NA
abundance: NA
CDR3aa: CASSPGQKQFF
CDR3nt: TGTGCCAGCAGCCCCGGACAGAAGCAGTTCTTC

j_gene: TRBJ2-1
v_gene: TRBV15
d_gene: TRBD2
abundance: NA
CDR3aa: CATKRSSGTHNEQFF
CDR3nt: TGTGCCACCAAACGGTCTAGCGGGACCCACAATGAGCAGTTCTTC

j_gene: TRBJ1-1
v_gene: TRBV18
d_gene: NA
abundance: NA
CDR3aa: CASSRLGDTEAFF
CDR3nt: TGTGCCAGCTCACGGCTCGGGGACACTGAAGCTTTCTTT

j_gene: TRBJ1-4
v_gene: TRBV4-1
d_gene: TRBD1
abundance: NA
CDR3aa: CASSQGQGALENEKLFF
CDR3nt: TGCGCCAGCAGCCAAGGACAGGGGGCGCTAGAAAATGAAAAACTGTTTTTT

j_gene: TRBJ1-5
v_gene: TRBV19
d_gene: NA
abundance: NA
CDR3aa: CASSIKVTTNQPQHF
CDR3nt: TGTGCCAGTAGTATTAAGGTAACGACAAATCAGCCCCAGCATTTT

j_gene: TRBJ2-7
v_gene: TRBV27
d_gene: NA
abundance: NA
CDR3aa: CASSLGRGSYEQYF
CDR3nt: TGTGCCAGCAGCTTAGGAAGGGGCTCCTACGAGCAGTACTTC

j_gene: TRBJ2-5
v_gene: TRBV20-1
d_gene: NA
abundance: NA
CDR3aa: CSARVSGTQYF
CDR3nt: TGCAGTGCTAGAGTATCCGGGACCCAGTACTTC

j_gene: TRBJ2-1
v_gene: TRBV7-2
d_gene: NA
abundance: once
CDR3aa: CASSLAAAGYNEQFF
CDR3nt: TGTGCCAGCAGCTTAGCTGCAGCGGGCTACAATGAGCAGTTCTTC

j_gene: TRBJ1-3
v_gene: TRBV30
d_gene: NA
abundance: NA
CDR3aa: CAWMTVSGNTIYF
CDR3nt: TGTGCCTGGATGACAGTCTCTGGAAACACCATATATTTT

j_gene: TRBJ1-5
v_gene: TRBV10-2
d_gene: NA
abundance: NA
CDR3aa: CASTTGNQGQPQHF
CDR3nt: TGCGCCAGCACAACAGGGAATCAGGGTCAGCCCCAGCATTTT

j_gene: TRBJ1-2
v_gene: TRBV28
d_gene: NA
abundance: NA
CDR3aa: CASSLSGLEGYTF
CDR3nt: TGTGCCAGCAGTTTAAGCGGCTTGGAGGGCTACACCTTC

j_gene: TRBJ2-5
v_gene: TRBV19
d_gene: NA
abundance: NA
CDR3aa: CASSIPKRGGEETQYF
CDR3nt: TGTGCCAGTAGTATCCCTAAGAGAGGGGGAGAAGAGACCCAGTACTTC

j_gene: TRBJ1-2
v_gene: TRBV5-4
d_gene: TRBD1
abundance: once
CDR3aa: CASTQGTELYGYTF
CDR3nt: TGTGCCAGCACCCAAGGGACAGAGCTTTATGGCTACACCTTC

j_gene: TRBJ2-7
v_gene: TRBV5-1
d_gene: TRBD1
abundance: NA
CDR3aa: CASSPTGQGAYEQYF
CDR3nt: TGCGCCAGCAGCCCGACGGGACAGGGGGCCTACGAGCAGTACTTC

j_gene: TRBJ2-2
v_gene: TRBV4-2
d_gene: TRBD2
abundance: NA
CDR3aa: CASSQAPIAGPAGELFF
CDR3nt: TGTGCCAGCAGCCAAGCCCCTATAGCGGGTCCGGCCGGGGAGCTGTTTTTT

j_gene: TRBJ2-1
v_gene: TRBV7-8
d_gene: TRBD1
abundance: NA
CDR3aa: CASSRLQGAFHNEQFF
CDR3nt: TGTGCCAGCAGCCGACTTCAGGGGGCTTTTCACAATGAGCAGTTCTTC

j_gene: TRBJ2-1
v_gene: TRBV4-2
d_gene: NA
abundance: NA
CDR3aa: CASSPSAEKQFF
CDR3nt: TGTGCCAGCAGCCCTTCGGCGGAGAAGCAGTTCTTC

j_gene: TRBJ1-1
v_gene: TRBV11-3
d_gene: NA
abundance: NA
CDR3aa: CASSLDLGPGFGPEAFF
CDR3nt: TGTGCCAGCAGCTTAGATCTAGGCCCGGGGTTTGGCCCTGAAGCTTTCTTT

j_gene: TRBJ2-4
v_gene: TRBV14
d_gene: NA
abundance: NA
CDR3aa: CASSQDQGTKNIQYF
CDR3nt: TGTGCCAGCAGCCAAGATCAGGGAACCAAAAACATTCAGTACTTC

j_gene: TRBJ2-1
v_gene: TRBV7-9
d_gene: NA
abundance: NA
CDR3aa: CASSYGREQFF
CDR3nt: TGTGCCAGCAGCTACGGTCGTGAGCAGTTCTTC

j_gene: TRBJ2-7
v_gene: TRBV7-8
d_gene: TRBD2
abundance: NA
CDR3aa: CASSLFLSGTSGRKAYEQYF
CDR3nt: TGTGCCAGCAGCTTATTTCTCTCCGGGACTAGCGGGAGGAAAGCCTACGAGCAGTACTTC

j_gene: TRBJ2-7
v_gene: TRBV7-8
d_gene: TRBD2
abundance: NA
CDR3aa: CASRLGNRQTSGGYEQYF
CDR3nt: TGTGCCAGCAGATTAGGGAATCGACAGACTAGCGGAGGCTACGAGCAGTACTTC

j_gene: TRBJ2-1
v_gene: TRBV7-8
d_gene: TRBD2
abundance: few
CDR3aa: CASSLEYSGRSGEQFF
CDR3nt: TGTGCCAGCAGCTTAGAGTATAGCGGGAGGAGCGGTGAGCAGTTCTTC

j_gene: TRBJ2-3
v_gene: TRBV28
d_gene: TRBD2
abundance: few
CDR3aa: CASSLEYHSGRALGTDTQYF
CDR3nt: TGTGCCAGCAGTTTAGAGTATCATAGCGGGAGGGCCCTTGGCACAGATACGCAGTATTTT

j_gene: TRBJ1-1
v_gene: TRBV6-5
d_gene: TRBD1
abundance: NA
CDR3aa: CASSYRTGNEAFF
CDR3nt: TGTGCCAGCAGTTACCGGACAGGAAATGAAGCTTTCTTT

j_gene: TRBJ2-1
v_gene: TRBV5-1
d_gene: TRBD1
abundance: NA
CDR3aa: CASSLGDREGNEQFF
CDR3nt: TGCGCCAGCAGCTTGGGGGACAGGGAAGGCAATGAGCAGTTCTTC

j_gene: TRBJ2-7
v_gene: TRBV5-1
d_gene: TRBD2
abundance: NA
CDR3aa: CASSWGGVRSYEQYF
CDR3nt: TGCGCCAGCAGCTGGGGGGGAGTTCGCTCCTACGAGCAGTACTTC

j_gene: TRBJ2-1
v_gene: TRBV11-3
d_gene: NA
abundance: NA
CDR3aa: CASSFVFGEQFF
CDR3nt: TGTGCCAGCAGCTTCGTCTTCGGTGAGCAGTTCTTC

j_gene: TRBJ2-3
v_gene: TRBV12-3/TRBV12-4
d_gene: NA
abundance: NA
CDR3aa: CASSFGTDTQYF
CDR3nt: TGTGCCAGCAGTTTCGGCACAGATACGCAGTATTTT

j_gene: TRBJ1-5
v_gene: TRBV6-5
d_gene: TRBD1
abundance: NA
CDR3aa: CASDRGYQPQHF
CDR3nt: TGTGCCAGCGACAGGGGGTATCAGCCCCAGCATTTT

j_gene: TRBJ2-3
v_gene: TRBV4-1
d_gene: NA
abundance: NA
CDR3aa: CASSQGTYTDTQYF
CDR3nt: TGCGCCAGCAGCCAAGGGACTTACACAGATACGCAGTATTTT

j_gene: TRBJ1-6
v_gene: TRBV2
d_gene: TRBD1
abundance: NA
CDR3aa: CASSRDRGFSPLHF
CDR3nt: TGTGCCAGCAGCCGGGACAGGGGATTTTCACCCCTCCACTTT

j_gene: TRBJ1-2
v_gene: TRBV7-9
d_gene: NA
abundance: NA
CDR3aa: CASSLGSSGNYGYTF
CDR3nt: TGTGCCAGCAGCTTAGGTTCGTCCGGGAACTATGGCTACACCTTC

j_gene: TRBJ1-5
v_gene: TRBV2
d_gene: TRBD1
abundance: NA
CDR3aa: CASSDRQGGFQPQHF
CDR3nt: TGTGCCAGCAGCGATAGACAGGGGGGATTTCAGCCCCAGCATTTT

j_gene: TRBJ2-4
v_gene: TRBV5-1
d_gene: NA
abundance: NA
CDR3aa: CASSLEAGKNIQYF
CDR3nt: TGCGCCAGCAGCTTGGAGGCAGGAAAAAACATTCAGTACTTC

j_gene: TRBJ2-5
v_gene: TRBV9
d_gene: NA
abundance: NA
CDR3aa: CASSLGGAHTGPPQETQYF
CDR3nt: TGTGCCAGCAGCCTCGGCGGGGCCCACACCGGGCCGCCCCAAGAGACCCAGTACTTC

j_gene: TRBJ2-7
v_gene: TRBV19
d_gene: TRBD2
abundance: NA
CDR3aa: CASKVAGDSYEQYF
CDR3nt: TGTGCCAGTAAGGTAGCGGGAGACTCCTACGAGCAGTACTTC

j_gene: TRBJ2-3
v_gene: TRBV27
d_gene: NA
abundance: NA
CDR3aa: CASSLQSAGTTDTQYF
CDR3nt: TGTGCCAGCAGTTTACAGTCGGCAGGAACCACAGATACGCAGTATTTT

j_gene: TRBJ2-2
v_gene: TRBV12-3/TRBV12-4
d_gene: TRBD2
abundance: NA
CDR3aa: CATNWGGTGELFF
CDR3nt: TGTGCCACCAATTGGGGGGGTACCGGGGAGCTGTTTTTT

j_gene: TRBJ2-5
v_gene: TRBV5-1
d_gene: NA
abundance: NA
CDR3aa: CASSIGGTTDQETQYF
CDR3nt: TGCGCCAGCAGCATTGGGGGGACGACAGACCAAGAGACCCAGTACTTC

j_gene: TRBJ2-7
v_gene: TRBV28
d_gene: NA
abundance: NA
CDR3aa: CASSLPGGHEQYF
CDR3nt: TGTGCCAGCAGTTTGCCCGGCGGGCACGAGCAGTACTTC

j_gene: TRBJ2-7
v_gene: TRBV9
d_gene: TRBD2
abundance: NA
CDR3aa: CASRPSGSGEQYF
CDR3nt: TGTGCCAGCAGGCCTAGCGGGAGTGGAGAGCAGTACTTC

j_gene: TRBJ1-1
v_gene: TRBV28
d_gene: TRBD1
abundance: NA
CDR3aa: CASSSQGLTLGTEAFF
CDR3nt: TGTGCCAGCAGCTCACAGGGGTTAACGCTAGGCACTGAAGCTTTCTTT

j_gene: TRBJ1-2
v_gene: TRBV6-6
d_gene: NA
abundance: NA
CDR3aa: CASSFRYGENGGYTF
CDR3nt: TGTGCCAGCAGTTTCCGTTACGGGGAGAATGGGGGCTACACCTTC

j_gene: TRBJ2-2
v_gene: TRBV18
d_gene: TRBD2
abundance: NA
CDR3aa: CASSPSTGGGELFF
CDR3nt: TGTGCCAGCTCTCCTTCCACGGGAGGCGGGGAGCTGTTTTTT

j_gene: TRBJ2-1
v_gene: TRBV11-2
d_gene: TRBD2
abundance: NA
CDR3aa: CASSLSSGSRGEQFF
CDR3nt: TGTGCCAGCAGCTTGTCTAGCGGGAGTAGGGGTGAGCAGTTCTTC

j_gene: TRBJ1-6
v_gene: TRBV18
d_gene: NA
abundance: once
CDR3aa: CASSPDINNSPLHF
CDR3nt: TGTGCCAGCTCACCTGACATTAATAATTCACCCCTCCACTTT

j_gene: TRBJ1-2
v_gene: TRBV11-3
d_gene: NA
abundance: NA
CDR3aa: CASSVGLGQLLVSDGYTF
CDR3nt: TGTGCCAGCAGCGTTGGCCTTGGACAGCTTCTTGTATCGGATGGCTACACCTTC

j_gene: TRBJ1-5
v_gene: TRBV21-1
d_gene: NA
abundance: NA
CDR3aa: CASSKRDREGPNQPQHF
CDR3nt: TGTGCCAGCAGCAAGAGGGACAGAGAGGGGCCAAATCAGCCCCAGCATTTT

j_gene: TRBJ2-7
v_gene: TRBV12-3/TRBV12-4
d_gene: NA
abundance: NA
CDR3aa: CASGMGAYEQYF
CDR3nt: TGTGCCAGCGGGATGGGAGCCTACGAGCAGTACTTC

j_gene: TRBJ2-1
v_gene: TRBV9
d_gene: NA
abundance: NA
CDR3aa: CASSVGPGGLNEQFF
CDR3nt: TGTGCCAGCAGCGTAGGCCCAGGGGGACTTAATGAGCAGTTCTTC

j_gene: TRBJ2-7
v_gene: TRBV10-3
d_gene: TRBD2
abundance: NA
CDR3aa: CASGLAGEVQYF
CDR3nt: TGTGCCTCGGGACTAGCGGGAGAAGTGCAGTACTTC

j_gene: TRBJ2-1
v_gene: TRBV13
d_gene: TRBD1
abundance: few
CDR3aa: CASSLVRTGGDEQFF
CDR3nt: TGTGCCAGCAGCTTAGTACGGACAGGGGGCGATGAGCAGTTCTTC

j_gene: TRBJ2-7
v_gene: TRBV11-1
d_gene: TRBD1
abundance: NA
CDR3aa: CASSLFQGARGEQYF
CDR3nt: TGTGCCAGCAGCTTATTCCAGGGGGCGCGGGGCGAGCAGTACTTC

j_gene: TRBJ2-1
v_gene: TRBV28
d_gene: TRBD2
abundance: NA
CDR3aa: CASSLSGRWGGLAGRYNEQFF
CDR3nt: TGTGCCAGCAGTTTGTCCGGAAGGTGGGGGGGACTAGCGGGCCGCTACAATGAGCAGTTCTTC

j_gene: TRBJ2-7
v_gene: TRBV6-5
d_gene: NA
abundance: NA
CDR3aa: CASSFRQGGPYEQYF
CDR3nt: TGTGCCAGCAGTTTCAGGCAGGGGGGTCCCTACGAGCAGTACTTC

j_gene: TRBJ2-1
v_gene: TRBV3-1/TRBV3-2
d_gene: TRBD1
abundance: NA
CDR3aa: CASSHRQGQWNEQFF
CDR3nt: TGTGCCAGCAGCCACCGACAGGGGCAGTGGAATGAGCAGTTCTTC

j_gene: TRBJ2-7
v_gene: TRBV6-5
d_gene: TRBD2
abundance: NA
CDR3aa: CATNSGRAREQYF
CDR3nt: TGTGCCACCAATAGCGGGAGGGCAAGGGAGCAGTACTTC

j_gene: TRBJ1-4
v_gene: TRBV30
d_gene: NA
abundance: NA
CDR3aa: CAWSVSLEGRTFF
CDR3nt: TGTGCCTGGAGTGTATCCCTAGAAGGTCGCACTTTTTTT